This T cell receptor (beta chain) appears in the sequencing data of a study of T cell clones after liver transplantation. Study summary: A pre-transplant mixed lymphocyte reaction with TCRbeta sequencing defined graft-donor-reactive clones followed in post-transplant blood. Tolerant meant at least one year fully off immunosuppression without liver enzymes above twice normal.

J was trimmed by 16 bases and V by 1 base; bases with no gene match: 10. The germline V gene has CDR1 SGHTA and CDR2 FQGNSA. The CDR3 is 15 amino acids. The method was immunoSEQ multiplex PCR; TCRdb's version includes in-frame clones alone and lacks a portion of them. Of about 33,000 clones listed, 90% to 95% were seen once; the top ten hold 20% to 30%. The chain recombines TRBV7-2 with TRBJ2-1; 13 bases are shared with TRBD2. This clonotype originated in a human patient who received a liver transplant. Certain T cells may be donor cells from the graft. Here the sequenced sample was CD8+ T cells from blood, taken 12 months after liver transplant. CDR3 sequence (DNA): TGTGCCAGCAGCTTAGGACTAGCGGGAGGCCCGATGGGTTTCTTC. Its protein is CASSLGLAGGPMGFF.